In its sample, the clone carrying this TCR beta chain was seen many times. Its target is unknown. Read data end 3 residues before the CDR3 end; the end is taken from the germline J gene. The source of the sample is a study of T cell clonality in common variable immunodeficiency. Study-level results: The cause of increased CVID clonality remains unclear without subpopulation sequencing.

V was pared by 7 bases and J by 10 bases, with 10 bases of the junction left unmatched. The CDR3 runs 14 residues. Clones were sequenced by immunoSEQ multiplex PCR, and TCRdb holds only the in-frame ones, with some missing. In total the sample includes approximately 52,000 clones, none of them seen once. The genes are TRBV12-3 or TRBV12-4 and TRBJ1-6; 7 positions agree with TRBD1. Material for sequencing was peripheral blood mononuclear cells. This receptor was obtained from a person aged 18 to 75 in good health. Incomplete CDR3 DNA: TGTGCCAGCACCTTGACAGGGATTCGCTCACCC. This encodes CASTLTGIRSP. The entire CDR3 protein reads CASTLTGIRSPLHF.